Many counts were recorded for the clone carrying this T cell receptor (beta chain). Its antigen is unidentified. The sequenced template was RNA, covering the TCR beta CDR3 region. Investigators did first-round RT-PCR with HTBI primers, then second-round multiplex PCR. A single record per CDR3 protein comes from TCRdb applying MiXCR to the multiplex PCR reads. Of about 400,000 distinct CDR3 sequences in the sample, around 18% are singletons; the top ten hold 1.6%. The ends lost 3 bases at V and 6 bases at J; junction bases unmatched: 7. This CDR3 comprises 15 residues. The data were obtained in a study of Graves' ophthalmopathy and Graves' hyperthyroidism. Study results and limitations: The model predicted progression of ophthalmopathy with a sensitivity of roughly 70%, and its specificity was about 76%.

This sequence was found in a woman under 30 with Graves' ophthalmopathy. The J gene is TRBJ2-2, the V gene TRBV12-3 or TRBV12-4, with 7 bases aligning to TRBD1. The material sequenced was peripheral blood. The CDR3 bases are TGTGCCAGCAGTTTTGGACAGGTTAGGTCCGGGGAGCTGTTTTTT. Protein product: CASSFGQVRSGELFF.